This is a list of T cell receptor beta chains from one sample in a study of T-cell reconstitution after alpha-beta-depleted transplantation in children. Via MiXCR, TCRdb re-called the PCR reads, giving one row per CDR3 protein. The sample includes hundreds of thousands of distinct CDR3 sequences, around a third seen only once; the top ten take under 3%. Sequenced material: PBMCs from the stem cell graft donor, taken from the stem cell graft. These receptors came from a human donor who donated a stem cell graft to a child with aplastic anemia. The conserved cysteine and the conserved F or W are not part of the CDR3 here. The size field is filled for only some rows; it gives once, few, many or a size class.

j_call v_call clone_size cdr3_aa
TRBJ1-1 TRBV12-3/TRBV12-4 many ASSRDLENTEAF
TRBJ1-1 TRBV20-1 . SARDPGGFTEAF
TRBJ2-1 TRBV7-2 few ASSPGLAGANEQF
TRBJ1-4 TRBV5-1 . ASSEGQGKEKLF
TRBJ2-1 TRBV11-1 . ASKGTSGSYNEQF
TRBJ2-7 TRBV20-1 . SAHIDTYEQY
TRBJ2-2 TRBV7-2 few ASSLVGRLTGELF
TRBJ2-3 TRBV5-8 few ASSSQGAVRTDTQY
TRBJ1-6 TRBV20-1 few SARAGGNSDSPLH
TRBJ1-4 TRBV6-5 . ASSSGQLGEKLF
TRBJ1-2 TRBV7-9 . ASSLSLGGGNYGYT
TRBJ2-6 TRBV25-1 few ASSLSTTPGANVLT
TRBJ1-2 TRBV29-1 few SAEAGTGFGYT
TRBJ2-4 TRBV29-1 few SVEDGASMY
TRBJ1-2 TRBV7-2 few ASSLDGAGYT
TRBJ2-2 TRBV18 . ASSPGQGGLEELF
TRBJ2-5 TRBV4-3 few ASSQDLFPETQY
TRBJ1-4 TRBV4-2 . ASSPNGKLF
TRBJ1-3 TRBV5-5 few ASNTPGTYSGNTIY